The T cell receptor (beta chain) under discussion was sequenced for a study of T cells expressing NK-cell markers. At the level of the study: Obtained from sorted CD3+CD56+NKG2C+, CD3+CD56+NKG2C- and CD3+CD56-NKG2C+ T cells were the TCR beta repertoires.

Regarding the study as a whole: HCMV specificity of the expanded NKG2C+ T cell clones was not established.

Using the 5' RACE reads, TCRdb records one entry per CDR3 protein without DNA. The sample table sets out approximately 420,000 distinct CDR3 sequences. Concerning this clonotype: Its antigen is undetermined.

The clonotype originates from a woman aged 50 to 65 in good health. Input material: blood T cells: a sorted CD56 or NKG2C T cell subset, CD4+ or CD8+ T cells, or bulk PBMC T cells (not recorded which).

The CDR3 sequence: CASSRGAGGNEQFF. The chain uses TRBV5-1 and TRBJ2-1; TCRdb selects TRBD1, and the lack of DNA leaves this call unchecked. CDR3 length: 14 amino acids. The germline V gene has CDR1 SGHRS and CDR2 YFSETQ.